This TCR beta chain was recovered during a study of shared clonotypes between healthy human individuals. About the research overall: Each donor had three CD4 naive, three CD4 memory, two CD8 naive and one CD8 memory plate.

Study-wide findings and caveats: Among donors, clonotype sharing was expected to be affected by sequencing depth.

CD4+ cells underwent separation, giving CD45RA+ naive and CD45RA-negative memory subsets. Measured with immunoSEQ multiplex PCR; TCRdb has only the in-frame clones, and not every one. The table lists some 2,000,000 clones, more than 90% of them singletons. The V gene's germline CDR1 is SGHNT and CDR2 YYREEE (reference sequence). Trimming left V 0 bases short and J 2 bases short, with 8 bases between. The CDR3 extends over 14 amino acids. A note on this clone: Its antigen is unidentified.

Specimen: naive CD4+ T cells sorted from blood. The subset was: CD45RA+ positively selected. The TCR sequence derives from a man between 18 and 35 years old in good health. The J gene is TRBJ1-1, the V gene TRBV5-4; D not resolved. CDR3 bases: TGTGCCAGCAGCTTGGACGAGAGAAACACTGAAGCTTTCTTT. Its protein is CASSLDERNTEAFF.